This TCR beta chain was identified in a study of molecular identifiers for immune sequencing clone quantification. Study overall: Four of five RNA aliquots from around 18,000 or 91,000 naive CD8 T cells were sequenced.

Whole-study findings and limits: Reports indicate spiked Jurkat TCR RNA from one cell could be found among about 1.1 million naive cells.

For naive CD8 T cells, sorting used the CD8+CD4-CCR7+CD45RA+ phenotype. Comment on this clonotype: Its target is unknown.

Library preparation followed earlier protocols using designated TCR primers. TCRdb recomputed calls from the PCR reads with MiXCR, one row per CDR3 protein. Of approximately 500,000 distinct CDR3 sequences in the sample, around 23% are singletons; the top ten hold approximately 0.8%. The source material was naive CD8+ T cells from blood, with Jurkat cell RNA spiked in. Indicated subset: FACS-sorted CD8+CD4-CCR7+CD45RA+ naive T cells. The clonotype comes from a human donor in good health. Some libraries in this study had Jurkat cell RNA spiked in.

The CDR3 coding sequence is TGTGCCAGCAGTTTAGTAGGGAACTCCTATGAGCAGTTCTTC. Translating gives CASSLVGNSYEQFF. The genes are TRBV28 and TRBJ2-1; D gene unclear. Germline loops: CDR1 MDHEN, CDR2 SYDVKM. Trimming stripped 2 bases from V and 8 bases from J, with 13 bases between. CDR3 length: 14 residues.